What follows describes a single T cell receptor beta chain. Antigen specificity is unknown. This CDR3 is 20 amino acids long. Per germline, CDR1 MGHRA and CDR2 YSYEKL. The J segment lost 7 bases and the V segment lost 0 bases, leaving 13 bases of the junction unmatched. This specimen belongs to a study of breast tumors, draining lymph nodes, adjacent tissues. Findings and caveats of the study: Data fit most tumor T cells coming from lymph node, expanding in tumor. Tumor TCR diversity was below lymph nodes but above nontumor tissue. Compared with basal-like, luminal-like tumors shared significantly more repertoire with nontumor tissue. The lymph node origin of tumor T cells was framed as consistent with a hypothesis, not demonstrated.

TCRdb independently ran MiXCR on the multiplex PCR reads; one entry per CDR3 protein. The sample has under 75,000 distinct CDR3 sequences, less than 75% seen once. The receptor's source is a female donor with breast cancer. Some clones in this sample may be carry-over from other donors' samples. The sequencing input was breast tumor tissue. J is TRBJ2-2 and V is TRBV4-1; 14 nucleotides line up with TRBD2. DNA for the CDR3: TGCGCCAGCAGCCAAGATCCACCGGGACTAGCGGGAGTGATCGGCGGGGAGCTGTTTTTT. Amino acids: CASSQDPPGLAGVIGGELFF.